Below, 11 T cell receptor beta chains from the same sample are listed, as sequenced in a study of regulatory T cells in long-lasting Graves disease. Time point specified: newly diagnosed GD, antithyroid drugs for less than 3 months. The authors made the TCR library using RNA they extracted from PBMCs. Investigators prepared the TCR beta libraries by applying iRepertoire HTBI primers and Arm-PCR of CDR3 regions. TCRdb itself ran the multiplex PCR reads through MiXCR, one entry per CDR3 protein. The data contain 350,000 to 550,000 distinct CDR3 sequences, 14% of them singletons. A further study also used this sample, focusing on T cells in Graves' hyperthyroidism and ophthalmopathy.

Source: peripheral blood mononuclear cells (PBMCs), taken at new diagnosis, from a patient treated with antithyroid drugs. These TCRs come from a woman between 50 and 59 years old with Graves disease.

V gene TRBV2 combines with J gene TRBJ2-6, with unresolved D. Germline values: CDR1 SNHLY, CDR2 FYNNEI. The V end was cut by 2 bases, the J end by 0 bases, with 5 bases between. This CDR3 is built from 15 residues. CDR3 nucleotide sequence: TGTGCCAGCAGTGAACCAGCCTCTGGGGCCAACGTCCTGACTTTC. Translated, it gives CASSEPASGANVLTF.

As regards this clonotype: A much larger clone lies a single base off, so this may be a read error. The rearrangement uses TRBV27 and TRBJ2-3, with D uncertain. Germline V gene lookup returns CDR1 MNHEY and CDR2 SMNVEV (reference sequence). This CDR3 spans 15 amino acids. The V end lost 3 bases, the J end lost 1 base, and 11 bases lay between the germline ends. The CDR3 region has the DNA TGTGCCAGCAGTTTTTACCCCCGTCGCACAGATACGCAGTATTTT. Its translation: CASSFYPRRTDTQYF.

Worth noting for this clonotype: A single base is all that separates this from a far larger clone, so a read error is likely. The chain couples TRBV28 to TRBJ2-7; maybe TRBD1 (6 bases). The CDR3 consists of 15 residues. V was trimmed by 6 bases and J by 0 bases, leaving 15 bases between them. Per germline, CDR1 MDHEN and CDR2 SYDVKM. The CDR3 DNA reads as TGTGCCAGCAGCCGACCACAGGGCAGCTCCTACGAGCAGTACTTC. This encodes CASSRPQGSSYEQYF.

V and J are TRBV4-1 and TRBJ2-5; D may be TRBD1 (6 bases). Germline values: CDR1 MGHRA, CDR2 YSYEKL. The V and J ends lost 3 bases and 1 base respectively, with 12 bases between them. This CDR3 contains 15 residues. CDR3 in amino acids: CASSHGAGAQETQYF. The CDR3 DNA sequence: TGCGCCAGCAGCCATGGGGCAGGGGCCCAAGAGACCCAGTACTTC.

The sample holds many counts of this clonotype. The chain has TRBV28 and TRBJ2-3; 8 bases map to TRBD2. With V trimmed by 5 bases and J by 4 bases, 11 bases remained unmatched. This CDR3 comprises 16 residues. Germline CDR1 is MDHEN and CDR2 is SYDVKM. CDR3 nucleotides: TGTGCCAGCAGTCCCGGGGGGGGGAGGCGCGCAGATACGCAGTATTTT. Its protein is CASSPGGGRRADTQYF.

Many counts were recorded for this clonotype. The V gene is TRBV27, the J gene TRBJ2-7; tentative D call: TRBD2 (5 bases). Germline values: CDR1 MNHEY, CDR2 SMNVEV (reference sequence). The CDR3 loop spans 12 amino acids. The V end was cut by 6 bases, the J end by 6 bases, with 12 bases between. CDR3 protein: CASSPDFTEQYF. CDR3 DNA sequence: TGTGCCAGCAGCCCGGACTTCACCGAGCAGTACTTC.

The rearrangement links TRBV18 to TRBJ2-6, with 10 bases fitting TRBD1. V was clipped by 2 bases and J by 0 bases; unmatched bases: 1. This CDR3 contains 17 residues. The germline V gene encodes CDR1 KGHSH and CDR2 LQKENI. The CDR3 DNA reads TGTGCCAGCTCACCAGGGACAGGGGACTCTGGGGCCAACGTCCTGACTTTC. Protein sequence: CASSPGTGDSGANVLTF.

For the CDR3, the DNA is TGTGCCAGCAGCCCCGCCCAGGATGCCGGGGAGCTGTTTTTT. Translation: CASSPAQDAGELFF. The V and J genes are TRBV9 and TRBJ2-2; no reliable D call. Between the trimmed V and J ends, which lost 4 bases and 6 bases, there was a span of 13 bases. CDR1 and CDR2 from the germline V gene are SGDLS and YYNGEE. CDR3 length equals 14 residues.

This clonotype has a count of ten or more. The chain joins TRBV29-1 to TRBJ2-5; 13 bases are a match to TRBD2. Germline V gene lookup returns CDR1 SQVTM and CDR2 ANQGSEA. V trimming: 5 bases; J trimming: 2 bases; junction bases outside the gene matches: 5. The CDR3 covers 15 residues. DNA for the CDR3: TGCAGCGTTATGGGACTAGCGGGACCTCAAGAGACCCAGTACTTC. This sequence encodes CSVMGLAGPQETQYF.

This clonotype was seen ten or more times. The chain carries TRBV7-2 and TRBJ1-4, with 7 nucleotides matching TRBD1. Trimming at V came to 3 bases and at J to 4 bases, leaving 2 bases not matched to a gene. Germline assignment: CDR1 SGHTA and CDR2 FQGNSA. The CDR3 is made up of 14 amino acids. CDR3 DNA sequence: TGTGCCAGCAGCTTGCGACAGGGTAATGAAAAACTGTTTTTT. Translating it yields CASSLRQGNEKLFF.

This clonotype was picked up a small number of times. This rearrangement joins TRBV19 to TRBJ2-7; 10 nucleotides match TRBD1. CDR1 is LNHDA and CDR2 is SQIVND in the germline V gene (reference sequence). Trimming removed 0 bases from V and 8 bases from J; junction bases left unmatched: 13. The CDR3 consists of 17 residues. This CDR3 is CASSIDGPSGTGAKQYF. As DNA, the CDR3 is TGTGCCAGTAGTATAGATGGGCCGTCCGGGACAGGGGCCAAGCAGTACTTC.